This T cell receptor (beta chain) was sequenced during a study of OX40 agonist ivuxolimab in advanced cancers. The assay was immunoSEQ multiplex PCR, and TCRdb's table has in-frame clones only and misses some. The data contain some 86,000 clones, about 85% of them singletons. The V and J ends lost 0 bases and 2 bases respectively, with 2 bases between them. Germline V lookup: CDR1 SGHVS, CDR2 FQNEAQ. This CDR3 contains 12 residues. The chain recombines TRBV7-8 with TRBJ2-7; the D is unclear. This clonotype was obtained from an adult with an advanced solid tumor such as melanoma, head and neck, liver or kidney cancer. The sample here was CD4+ or CD8+ T cells sorted from blood, taken in a trial of the OX40 agonist ivuxolimab. The CDR3: CASSLAAYEQYF. DNA of the CDR3: TGTGCCAGCAGCTTAGCCGCCTACGAGCAGTACTTC.